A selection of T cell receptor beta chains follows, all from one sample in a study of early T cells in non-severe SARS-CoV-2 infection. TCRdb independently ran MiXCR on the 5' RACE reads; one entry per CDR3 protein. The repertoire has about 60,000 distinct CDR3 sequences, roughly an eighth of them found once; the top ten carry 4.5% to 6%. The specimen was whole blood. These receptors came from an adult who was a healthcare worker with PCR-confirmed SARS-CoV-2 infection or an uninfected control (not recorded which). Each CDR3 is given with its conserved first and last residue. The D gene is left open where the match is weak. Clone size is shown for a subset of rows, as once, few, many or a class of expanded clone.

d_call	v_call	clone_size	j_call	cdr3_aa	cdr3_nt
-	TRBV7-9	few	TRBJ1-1	CASNPTLNTEAFF	TGTGCCAGCAACCCTACCCTGAACACTGAAGCTTTCTTT
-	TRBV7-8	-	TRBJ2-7	CASSLADGIPYEQYF	TGTGCCAGCAGCTTAGCGGACGGAATCCCCTACGAGCAGTACTTC
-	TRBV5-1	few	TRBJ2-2	CASSLVGPNTGELFF	TGCGCCAGCAGCTTGGTGGGCCCGAACACCGGGGAGCTGTTTTTT
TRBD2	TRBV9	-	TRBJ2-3	CASSVGILAGASGDTQYF	TGTGCCAGCAGCGTGGGGATACTAGCGGGGGCTAGTGGAGATACGCAGTATTTT
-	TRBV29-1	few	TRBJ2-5	CSVELGGEETQYF	TGCAGCGTTGAATTAGGCGGGGAAGAGACCCAGTACTTC
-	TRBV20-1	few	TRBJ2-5	CSAGPRGETQYF	TGCAGTGCGGGACCTAGAGGAGAGACCCAGTACTTC
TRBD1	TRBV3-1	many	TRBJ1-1	CASSQGDRNTEAFF	TGTGCCAGCAGCCAAGGGGACAGGAACACTGAAGCTTTCTTT
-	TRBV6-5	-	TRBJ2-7	CASSYEAAYEQYF	TGTGCCAGCAGTTACGAGGCAGCCTACGAGCAGTACTTC
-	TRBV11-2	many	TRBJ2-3	CASSLDDGIISSTDTQYF	TGTGCCAGCAGCTTAGATGACGGGATTATTTCTAGCACAGATACGCAGTATTTT
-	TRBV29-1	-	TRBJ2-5	CSGSGTGETQYF	TGCAGCGGATCGGGAACTGGGGAGACCCAGTACTTC
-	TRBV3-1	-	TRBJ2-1	CASSQEAAQAF	TGTGCCAGCAGCCAAGAGGCCGCCCAAGCCTTC
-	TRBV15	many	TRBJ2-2	CATSRDASNTGELFF	TGTGCCACCAGCAGAGATGCCTCGAACACCGGGGAGCTGTTTTTT
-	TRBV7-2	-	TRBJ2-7	CASSLALSYVEQYF	TGTGCCAGCAGCTTAGCCCTTAGTTATGTCGAGCAGTACTTC
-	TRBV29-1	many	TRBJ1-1	CSVGNNQEAAFF	TGCAGCGTTGGAAATAATCAGGAGGCGGCTTTCTTT
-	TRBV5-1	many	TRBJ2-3	CASSVGPSLATDTQYF	TGCGCCAGCAGCGTGGGACCTAGCTTGGCAACAGATACGCAGTATTTT
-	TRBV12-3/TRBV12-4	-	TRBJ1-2	CATGGAANYGYTF	TGTGCCACGGGAGGGGCGGCTAACTATGGCTACACCTTC
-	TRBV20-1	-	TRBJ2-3	CSAARGAGLPDTQYF	TGCAGTGCCGCACGGGGGGCCGGCCTCCCAGATACGCAGTATTTT
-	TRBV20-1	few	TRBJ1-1	CSARDPRRNEAFF	TGCAGTGCTAGAGATCCCCGACGAAACGAAGCTTTCTTT
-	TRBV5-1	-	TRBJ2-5	CASSQAQGPQETQYF	TGCGCCAGCAGCCAAGCACAGGGCCCACAAGAGACCCAGTACTTC
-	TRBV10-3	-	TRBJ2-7	CAISEPPGFEQYF	TGTGCCATCAGCGAGCCCCCGGGCTTCGAGCAGTACTTC
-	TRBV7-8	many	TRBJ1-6	CASSLINSPLHF	TGTGCCAGCAGCTTAATCAATTCACCCCTCCACTTT
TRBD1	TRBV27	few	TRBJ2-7	CASREGTGSEQYF	TGTGCCAGCAGAGAAGGGACAGGGAGCGAGCAGTACTTC
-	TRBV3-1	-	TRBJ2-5	CASSHRGETQYF	TGTGCCAGCAGCCACAGGGGCGAGACCCAGTACTTC
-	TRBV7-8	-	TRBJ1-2	CASSRPGAYGYTF	TGTGCCAGCAGTAGACCGGGCGCCTATGGCTACACCTTC
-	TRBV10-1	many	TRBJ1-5	CASSEGRYQPQHF	TGCGCCAGCAGTGAAGGCAGATATCAGCCCCAGCATTTT
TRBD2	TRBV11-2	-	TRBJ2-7	CASSKLTSGRYEQYF	TGTGCCAGCAGCAAACTCACTAGCGGGAGATACGAGCAGTACTTC
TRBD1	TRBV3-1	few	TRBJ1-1	CASSQGQGVFEAFF	TGTGCCAGCAGCCAAGGGCAGGGGGTTTTCGAAGCTTTCTTT